The 3 T cell receptor beta chains presented below share a single source sample, sequenced in a study of regulatory T cells in long-lasting Graves disease (dated by TCRdb to the early 2020s). The sample's time point label, in plain terms: persistent/refractory GD, antithyroid drugs over 5 years with positive TRAb. For both TCR sequencing and RNA sequencing, RNA was extracted from PBMCs using TRIzol. Libraries came from multiplex PCR. Sequencing used an Illumina HiSeq 4000. TCR beta libraries were built with iRepertoire HTBI primers and Arm-PCR amplification of CDR3 regions. Using fastp at Q25 and MiXCR, TCRdb reprocessed the public reads and kept productive beta chains. One record per CDR3 amino acid sequence lists the most common genes and DNA. The table for this sample lists 310,000 or so distinct CDR3 sequences; 20% of them were counted only once. Jointly, the top ten make up 25% to 35% of the sample.

The sequences come from peripheral blood mononuclear cells (PBMCs), collected when the disease was refractory, from a patient treated with antithyroid drugs. Receptor source: a female donor with Graves disease.

This clonotype was seen at least ten times. V gene TRBV28 combines with J gene TRBJ2-6; D is unclear. Germline V lookup: CDR1 MDHEN, CDR2 SYDVKM. V was cut by 7 bases and J by 1 base, with 8 bases left in between. The CDR3 contains 14 residues. The CDR3 DNA reads as TGTGCCAGCAACGAGAATTCTGGGGCCAACGTCCTGACTTTC. Translating it yields CASNENSGANVLTF. The full variable domain, its missing parts supplied by reference TRBV28 and TRBJ2-6, is DVKVTQSSRYLVKRTGEKVFLECVQDMDHENMFWYRQDPGLGLRLIYFSYDVKMKEKGDIPEGYSVSREKKERFSLILESASTNQTSMYLCASNENSGANVLTFGAGSRLTVL.

V gene TRBV11-2 combines with J gene TRBJ2-2; a weak D match, TRBD2 (6 bases). With 5 bases removed from V and 0 bases from J, the gap between germline ends came to 22 bases. The CDR3 consists of 19 residues. Germline V lookup: CDR1 SGHAT, CDR2 FQNNGV. In DNA form, the CDR3 reads TGTGCCAGCAGCCCCGACTGGGACTCCGAATCTGCGAACACCGGGGAGCTGTTTTTT. Protein sequence: CASSPDWDSESANTGELFF.

The rearrangement joins TRBV6-1 to TRBJ1-5, with TRBD1 as a possible D gene (6 bases). V lost 8 bases and J 2 bases, leaving 13 bases between the germline ends. This CDR3 comprises 14 residues. Germline assignment: CDR1 MNHNS and CDR2 SASEGT. CDR3 amino acids: CASRTARGNQPQHF. DNA for the CDR3: TGTGCCAGCCGGACAGCTCGGGGCAATCAGCCCCAGCATTTT.